Below are 13 T cell receptor beta chains sequenced from a single sample in a study of T cells after posttransplantation cyclophosphamide. Clones were read by immunoSEQ multiplex PCR, and TCRdb kept only the in-frame ones, dropping some. Among about 9,200 clones listed, 80% to 90% were seen once. The sequencing sample was made of memory CD4+ T cells sorted from PBMCs. The receptors were gathered from a woman in her fifties or sixties in good health, CMV-negative, and a related stem cell transplant donor.

V and J are TRBV4-1 and TRBJ1-1, with 10 bases fitting TRBD1. Trimming at V came to 4 bases and at J to 6 bases, leaving 5 bases not matched to a gene. Per the germline V gene, CDR1 is MGHRA and CDR2 is YSYEKL. This CDR3 is built from 14 residues. CDR3 nucleotide sequence: TGCGCCAGCAGCCTAAGACAGGGGGCCCCTGAAGCTTTCTTT. This encodes CASSLRQGAPEAFF.

This chain joins TRBV9 and TRBJ1-2; 7 bases agree with TRBD1. Germline V gene sequence: CDR1 SGDLS, CDR2 YYNGEE. The CDR3 is made up of 14 amino acids. Trimming took 10 bases from V and 8 from J; bases not matched to a gene: 17. The CDR3 loop is CAGPPGGLHPGYTF. The CDR3, as DNA: TGTGCCGGCCCTCCAGGGGGGCTTCACCCCGGCTACACCTTC.

The chain recombines TRBV11-2 with TRBJ2-2; D might be TRBD2 (6 bases). Per the germline V gene, CDR1 is SGHAT and CDR2 is FQNNGV. Deletions cut 1 base from V and 0 bases from J, with 9 bases between. The CDR3 sequence is 16 residues long. The CDR3 protein is CASSLVGGPNTGELFF. CDR3 DNA sequence: TGTGCCAGCAGCTTAGTTGGAGGGCCGAACACCGGGGAGCTGTTTTTT. Combining the CDR3 with reference TRBV11-2 and TRBJ2-2 gives the whole variable domain EAGVAQSPRYKIIEKRQSVAFWCNPISGHATLYWYQQILGQGPKLLIQFQNNGVVDDSQLPKDRFSAERLKGVDSTLKIQPAKLEDSAVYLCASSLVGGPNTGELFFGEGSRLTVL.

The chain is built from TRBV2 and TRBJ1-5, with no clear D. V lost 7 bases and J lost 6, with 13 bases in between. The CDR3 runs to 13 residues. Germline CDR1 is SNHLY and CDR2 is FYNNEI. The CDR3: CASNERRSQPQHF. The CDR3, as DNA: TGTGCCAGCAACGAGAGGCGAAGTCAGCCCCAGCATTTT.

This sequence joins TRBV5-4 and TRBJ1-6; a weak D match, TRBD1 (6 bases). The CDR3 sequence is 14 residues long. V lost 4 bases and J lost 2, with 7 bases in between. CDR1 is SGHNT, CDR2 YYREEE, per germline (reference sequence). The CDR3 DNA reads as TGTGCCAGCAGCCGGGACACCTATAATTCACCCCTCCACTTT. Protein: CASSRDTYNSPLHF. Drawing the rest from reference TRBV5-4 and TRBJ1-6, the complete variable domain is ETGVTQSPTHLIKTRGQQVTLRCSSQSGHNTVSWYQQALGQGPQFIFQYYREEENGRGNFPPRFSGLQFPNYSSELNVNALELDDSALYLCASSRDTYNSPLHFGNGTRLTVT.

This chain links TRBV7-8 with TRBJ1-6; 8 bases map to TRBD1. The germline gives CDR1 SGHVS, CDR2 FQNEAQ. This CDR3 has 14 amino acids. Losses at the gene ends were 4 bases for V and 8 bases for J; bases not matched to a gene: 4. In DNA, the CDR3 is TGTGCCAGCAGCTCACAGACAGGGGATTCACCCCTCCACTTT. Amino acids: CASSSQTGDSPLHF.

The genes are TRBV9 and TRBJ2-2; a weak D match, TRBD2 (6 bases). Trimming stripped 4 bases from V and 1 base from J, with 11 bases between. Germline V lookup: CDR1 SGDLS, CDR2 YYNGEE. The CDR3 totals 15 residues. The CDR3 region has the DNA TGTGCCAGCAGCAGCACTAGCCTGAACACCGGGGAGCTGTTTTTT. This encodes CASSSTSLNTGELFF. The whole variable domain, filled in from reference TRBV9 and TRBJ2-2, reads DSGVTQTPKHLITATGQRVTLRCSPRSGDLSVYWYQQSLDQGLQFLIQYYNGEERAKGNILERFSAQQFPDLHSELNLSSLELGDSALYFCASSSTSLNTGELFFGEGSRLTVL.

V is TRBV5-1 and J is TRBJ2-1, with TRBD1 as a possible D gene (5 bases). Germline CDR1 SGHRS, CDR2 YFSETQ. Trimming left V 1 base short and J 4 bases short, with 12 bases between. There are 15 residues in the CDR3. The CDR3 loop is CASSLYRGQYNEQFF. The CDR3, as DNA: TGCGCCAGCAGCTTGTATAGGGGCCAATACAATGAGCAGTTCTTC.

In the case of this clone: Other DNA sequences in this sample translate to the same CDR3. The chain uses TRBV4-3 and TRBJ1-6; weak D call: TRBD1 (6 bases). The CDR3 has 14 amino acids. Looked up from germline, CDR1 is LGHNA and CDR2 is YSLEER. Trimming stripped 6 bases from V and 13 bases from J, with 19 bases between. The CDR3 here is CASSHREFDSPLHF. DNA of the CDR3: TGCGCCAGCAGTCACAGGGAGTTCGACTCCCCCCTCCACTTT.

CDR3 residues: CASSAGQGATDTQYF. In nucleotides, the CDR3 is TGTGCCAGCAGCGCCGGACAGGGTGCCACAGATACGCAGTATTTT. The chain joins TRBV11-3 to TRBJ2-3; 8 bases are shared with TRBD1. Germline CDR1 is SGHNT and CDR2 is YENEEA. There are 15 residues in the CDR3. Trimming cost V 5 bases and J 2 bases; bases outside gene matches: 6. Complete variable domain (other parts from reference TRBV11-3 and TRBJ2-3): EAGVVQSPRYKIIEKKQPVAFWCNPISGHNTLYWYLQNLGQGPELLIRYENEEAVDDSQLPKDRFSAERLKGVDSTLKIQPAELGDSAVYLCASSAGQGATDTQYFGPGTRLTVL.

This clone has only a few counts. This chain connects TRBV6-5 to TRBJ2-5; 7 bases agree with TRBD1. With 6 bases clipped from V and 1 base from J, the junction kept 2 bases outside the gene matches. The CDR3 has 13 residues. The germline gives CDR1 MNHEY, CDR2 SVGAGI. CDR3 sequence (DNA): TGTGCCAGCAGGGGGACAGCCCAAGAGACCCAGTACTTC. Its translation is CASRGTAQETQYF.

This clone was seen once. The CDR3 bases are TGCGCCAGCAGCCAAGCTAGAGGGGGACCTAACTATGGCTACACCTTC. It is translated as CASSQARGGPNYGYTF. This chain connects TRBV4-3 to TRBJ1-2; tentatively, D is TRBD1 (6 bases). Germline loops: CDR1 LGHNA, CDR2 YSLEER. The CDR3 extends over 16 amino acids. The V end lost 1 base, the J end lost 0 bases, and 12 bases lay between the germline ends.

CDR3 nucleotides: TGTGCCAGCAGCTTGACACCGAGCACAGATACGCAGTATTTT. It codes for CASSLTPSTDTQYF. V and J are TRBV7-3 and TRBJ2-3; D is unresolved. Trimming removed 3 bases at V and 0 bases at J, with 7 bases between. This CDR3 is built from 14 residues. The germline gives CDR1 SGHTA, CDR2 FQGTGA.